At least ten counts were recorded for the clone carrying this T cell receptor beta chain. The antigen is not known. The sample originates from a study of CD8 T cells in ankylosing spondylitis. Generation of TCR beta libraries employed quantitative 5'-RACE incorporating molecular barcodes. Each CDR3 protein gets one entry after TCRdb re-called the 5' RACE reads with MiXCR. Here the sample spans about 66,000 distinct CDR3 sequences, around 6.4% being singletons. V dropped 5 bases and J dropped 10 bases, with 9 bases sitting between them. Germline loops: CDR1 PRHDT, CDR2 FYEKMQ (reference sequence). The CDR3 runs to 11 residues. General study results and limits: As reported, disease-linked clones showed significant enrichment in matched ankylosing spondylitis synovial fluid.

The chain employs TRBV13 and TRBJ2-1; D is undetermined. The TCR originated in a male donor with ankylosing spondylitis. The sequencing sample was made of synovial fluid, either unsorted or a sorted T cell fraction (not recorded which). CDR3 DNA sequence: TGTGCCAGCAGCCAGTACATCGAGCAGTTCTTC. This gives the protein CASSQYIEQFF.